The T cell receptor beta chain under discussion was sequenced for a study of human T cells and chemical hapten exposure. Study-level background: Application of 0.01% DPC to the upper back was done by patch test, with a reading at 6 days.

Documented time point: patch test 2, 6 weeks after DPC sensitization. Sample treatment: therapeutic diphenylcyclopropenone sensitization with weekly scalp DPC. Germline V gene sequence: CDR1 PRHDT, CDR2 FYEKMQ (reference sequence). V dropped 4 bases and J dropped 1 base, with 22 bases sitting between them. The length of the CDR3 is 18 residues. TCRdb redid the calling of the RACE reads with MiXCR, one entry per CDR3 protein. In the table there are 85,000 to 95,000 distinct CDR3 sequences, roughly 11% of which are singletons. The material was whole blood, obtained in connection with sensitization to the hapten diphenylcyclopropenone (DPC). The chain carries TRBV13 and TRBJ1-1, with a tentative D call TRBD1 (6 bases). This clonotype originated in a man aged 35 to 55 with alopecia areata. Some clones in this sample may be carry-over from other donors' samples. The CDR3 coding sequence is TGTGCCAGCAGCTCGTACACAGGGTTAAATCCGGGGAACACTGAAGCTTTCTTT. This codes for CASSSYTGLNPGNTEAFF.